This T cell receptor (beta chain) was identified during a study of CD8+CD57+ T cells in acquired aplastic anemia. Study-level background: DNA from sorted CD4+ and CD8+ cells averaged around 3.5 ug.

Trimming took 5 bases from V and 7 from J, leaving 9 bases between them. CDR3 length: 13 amino acids. Per germline, CDR1 SEHNR and CDR2 FQNEAQ (reference sequence). Flow cytometry had shown expanded CD8+CD57+ cells in the patients chosen for sequencing. Genomic DNA, the template, was used for profiling of the TCR beta VDJ and CDR3. Each CDR3 protein is one row after TCRdb ran MiXCR on the reads. The sample includes some 170,000 distinct CDR3 sequences, around half seen only once; the top ten take around 1%. This receptor was identified in a human donor with aplastic anemia. The rearrangement links TRBV7-9 to TRBJ1-6; D unclear. The sample comprised sorted CD4+, CD8+, or CD8+CD57+ T cells (not recorded which) from PBMCs. As DNA, the CDR3 is TGTGCCAGCAGCCTGCAACAGAATTCACCCCTCCACTTT. This encodes CASSLQQNSPLHF.